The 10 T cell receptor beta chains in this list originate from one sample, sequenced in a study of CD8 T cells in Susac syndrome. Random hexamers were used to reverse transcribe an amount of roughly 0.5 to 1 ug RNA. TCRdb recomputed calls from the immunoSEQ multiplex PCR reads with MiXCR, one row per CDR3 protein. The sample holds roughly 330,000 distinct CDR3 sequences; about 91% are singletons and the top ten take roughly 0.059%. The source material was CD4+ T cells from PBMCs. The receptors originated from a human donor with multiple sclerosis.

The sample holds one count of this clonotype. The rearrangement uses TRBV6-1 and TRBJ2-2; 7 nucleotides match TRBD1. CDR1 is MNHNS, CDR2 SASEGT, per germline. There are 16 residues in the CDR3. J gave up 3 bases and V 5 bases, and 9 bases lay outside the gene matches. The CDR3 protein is CASSRQGVGDTGELFF. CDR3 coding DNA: TGTGCCAGCAGTAGACAGGGTGTTGGCGACACCGGGGAGCTGTTTTTT.

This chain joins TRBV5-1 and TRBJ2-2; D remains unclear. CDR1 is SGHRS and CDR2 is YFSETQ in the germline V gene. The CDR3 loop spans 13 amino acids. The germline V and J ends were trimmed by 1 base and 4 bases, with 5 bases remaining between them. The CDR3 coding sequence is TGCGCCAGCAGCTTGCCAGCCACCGGGGAGCTGTTTTTT. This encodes CASSLPATGELFF.

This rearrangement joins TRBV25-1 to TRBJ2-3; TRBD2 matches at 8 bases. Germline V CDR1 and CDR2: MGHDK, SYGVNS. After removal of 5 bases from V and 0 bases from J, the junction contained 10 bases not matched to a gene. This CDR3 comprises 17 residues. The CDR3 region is CASSSHQIAGSTDTQYF. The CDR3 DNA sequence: TGTGCCAGCAGTTCGCACCAAATAGCGGGGAGCACAGATACGCAGTATTTT. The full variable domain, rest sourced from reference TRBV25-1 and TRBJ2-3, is EADIYQTPRYLVIGTGKKITLECSQTMGHDKMYWYQQDPGMELHLIHYSYGVNSTEKGDLSSESTVSRIRTEHFPLTLESARPSHTSQYLCASSSHQIAGSTDTQYFGPGTRLTVL.

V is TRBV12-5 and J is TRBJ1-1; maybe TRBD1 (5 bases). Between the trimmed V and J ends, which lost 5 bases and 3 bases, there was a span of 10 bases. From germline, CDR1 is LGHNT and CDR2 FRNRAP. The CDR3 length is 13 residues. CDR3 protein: CASGPGTYTEAFF. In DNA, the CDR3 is TGTGCTAGTGGTCCCGGGACCTACACTGAAGCTTTCTTT.

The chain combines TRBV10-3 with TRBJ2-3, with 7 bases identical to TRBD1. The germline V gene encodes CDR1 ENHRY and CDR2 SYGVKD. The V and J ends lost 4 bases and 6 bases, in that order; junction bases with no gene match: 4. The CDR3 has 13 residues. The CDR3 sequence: CAISVTGRDTQYF. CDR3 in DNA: TGTGCCATCAGTGTGACAGGGCGGGATACGCAGTATTTT.

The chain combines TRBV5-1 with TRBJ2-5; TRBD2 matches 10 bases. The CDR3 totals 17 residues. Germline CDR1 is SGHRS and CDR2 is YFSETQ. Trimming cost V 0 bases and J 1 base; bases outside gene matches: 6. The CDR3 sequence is CASSLAGPSGSQETQYF. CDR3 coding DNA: TGCGCCAGCAGCTTGGCCGGGCCTAGCGGGAGCCAAGAGACCCAGTACTTC.

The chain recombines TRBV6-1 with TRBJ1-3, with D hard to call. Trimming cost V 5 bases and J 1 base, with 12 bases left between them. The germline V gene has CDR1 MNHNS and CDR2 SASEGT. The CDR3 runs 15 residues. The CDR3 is CASSTQYRSGNTIYF. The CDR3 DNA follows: TGTGCCAGCAGTACACAGTATCGGTCTGGAAACACCATATATTTT.

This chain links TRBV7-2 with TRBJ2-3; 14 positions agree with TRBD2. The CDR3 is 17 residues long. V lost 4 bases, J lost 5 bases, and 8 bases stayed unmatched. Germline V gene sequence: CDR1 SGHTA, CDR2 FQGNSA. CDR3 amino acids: CASSSRLAGGPLDTQYF. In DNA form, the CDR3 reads TGTGCCAGCAGCTCAAGACTAGCGGGAGGGCCTTTAGATACGCAGTATTTT.

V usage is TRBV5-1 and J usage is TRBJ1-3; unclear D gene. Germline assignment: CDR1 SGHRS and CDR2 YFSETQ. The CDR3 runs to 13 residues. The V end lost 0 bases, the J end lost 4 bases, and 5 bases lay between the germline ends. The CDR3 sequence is CASSLAVGNTIYF. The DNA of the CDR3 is TGCGCCAGCAGCTTGGCAGTGGGAAACACCATATATTTT. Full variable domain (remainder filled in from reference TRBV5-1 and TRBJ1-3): KAGVTQTPRYLIKTRGQQVTLSCSPISGHRSVSWYQQTPGQGLQFLFEYFSETQRNKGNFPGRFSGRQFSNSRSEMNVSTLELGDSALYLCASSLAVGNTIYFGEGSWLTVV.

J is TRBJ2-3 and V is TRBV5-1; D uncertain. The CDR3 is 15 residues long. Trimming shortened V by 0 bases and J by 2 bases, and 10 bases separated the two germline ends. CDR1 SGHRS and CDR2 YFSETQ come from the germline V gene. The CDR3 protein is CASSLDAETTDTQYF. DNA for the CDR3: TGCGCCAGCAGCTTGGATGCCGAAACCACAGATACGCAGTATTTT.